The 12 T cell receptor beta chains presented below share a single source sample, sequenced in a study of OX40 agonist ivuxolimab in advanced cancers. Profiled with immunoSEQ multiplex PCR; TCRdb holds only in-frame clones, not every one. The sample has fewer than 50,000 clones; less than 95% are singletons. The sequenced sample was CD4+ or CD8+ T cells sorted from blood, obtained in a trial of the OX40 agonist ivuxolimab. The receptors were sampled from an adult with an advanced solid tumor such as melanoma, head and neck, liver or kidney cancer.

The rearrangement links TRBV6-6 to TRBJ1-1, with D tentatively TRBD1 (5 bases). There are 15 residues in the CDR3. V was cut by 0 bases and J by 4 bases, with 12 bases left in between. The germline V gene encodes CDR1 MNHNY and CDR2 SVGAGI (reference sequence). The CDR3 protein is CASSYSRGGGTEAFF. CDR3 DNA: TGTGCCAGCAGTTACTCGAGGGGCGGGGGCACTGAAGCTTTCTTT.

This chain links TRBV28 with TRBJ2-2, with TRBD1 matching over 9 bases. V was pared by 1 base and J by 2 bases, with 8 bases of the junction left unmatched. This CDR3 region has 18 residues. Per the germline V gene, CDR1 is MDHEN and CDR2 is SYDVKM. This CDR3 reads CASSLSPWDRVNTGELFF. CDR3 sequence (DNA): TGTGCCAGCAGTTTATCCCCATGGGACAGGGTAAACACCGGGGAGCTGTTTTTT.

The CDR3 region is CSVGAGSEADTQYF. As DNA, the CDR3 is TGCAGCGTTGGCGCTGGATCCGAGGCAGATACGCAGTATTTT. V is TRBV29-1 and J is TRBJ2-3; D is ambiguous. V was pared by 4 bases and J by 4 bases, with 15 bases between. The CDR3 covers 14 residues. CDR1 is SQVTM, CDR2 ANQGSEA, per germline.

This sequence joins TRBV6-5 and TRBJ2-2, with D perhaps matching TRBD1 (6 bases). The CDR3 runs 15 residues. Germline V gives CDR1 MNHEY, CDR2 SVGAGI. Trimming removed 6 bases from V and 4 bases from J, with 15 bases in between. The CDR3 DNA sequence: TGTGCCAGCAGCCCTATGGGGGCAGGCACCGGGGAGCTGTTTTTT. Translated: CASSPMGAGTGELFF.

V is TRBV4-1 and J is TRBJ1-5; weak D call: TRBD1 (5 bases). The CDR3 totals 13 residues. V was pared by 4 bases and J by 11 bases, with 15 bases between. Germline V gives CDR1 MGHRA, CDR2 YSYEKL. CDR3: CASSLFGEGAQHF. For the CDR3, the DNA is TGCGCCAGCAGCCTCTTCGGCGAAGGGGCCCAGCATTTT.

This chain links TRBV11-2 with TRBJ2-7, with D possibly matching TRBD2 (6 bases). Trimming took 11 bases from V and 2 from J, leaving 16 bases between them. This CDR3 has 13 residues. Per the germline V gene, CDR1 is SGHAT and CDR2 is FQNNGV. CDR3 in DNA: TGTGCCGCTACCGCGGGCGGGACCTACGAGCAGTACTTC. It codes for CAATAGGTYEQYF.

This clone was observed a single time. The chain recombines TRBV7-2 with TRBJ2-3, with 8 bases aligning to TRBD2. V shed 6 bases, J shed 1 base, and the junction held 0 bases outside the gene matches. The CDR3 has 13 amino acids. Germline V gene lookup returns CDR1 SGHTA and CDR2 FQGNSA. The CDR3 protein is CASRTSGTDTQYF. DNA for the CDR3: TGTGCCAGCAGGACTAGCGGCACAGATACGCAGTATTTT.

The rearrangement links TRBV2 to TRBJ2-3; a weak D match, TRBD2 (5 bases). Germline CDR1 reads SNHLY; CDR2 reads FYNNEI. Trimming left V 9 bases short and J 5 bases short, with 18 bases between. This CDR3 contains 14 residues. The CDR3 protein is CARESEGLRDTQYF. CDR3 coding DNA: TGTGCCAGGGAAAGTGAGGGCCTAAGAGATACGCAGTATTTT. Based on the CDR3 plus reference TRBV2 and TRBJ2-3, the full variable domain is EPEVTQTPSHQVTQMGQEVILRCVPISNHLYFYWYRQILGQKVEFLVSFYNNEISEKSEIFDDQFSVERPDGSNFTLKIRSTKLEDSAMYFCARESEGLRDTQYFGPGTRLTVL.

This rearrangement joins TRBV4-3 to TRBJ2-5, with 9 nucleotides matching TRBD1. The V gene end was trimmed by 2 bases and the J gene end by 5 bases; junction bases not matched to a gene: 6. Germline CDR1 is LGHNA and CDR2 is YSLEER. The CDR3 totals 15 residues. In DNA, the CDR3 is TGCGCCAGCAGCCAATCACAGGGGGCGGCGGAGACCCAGTACTTC. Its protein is CASSQSQGAAETQYF.

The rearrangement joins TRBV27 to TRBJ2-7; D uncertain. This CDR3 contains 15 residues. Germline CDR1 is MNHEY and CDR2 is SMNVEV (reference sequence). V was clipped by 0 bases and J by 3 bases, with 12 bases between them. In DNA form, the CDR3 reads TGTGCCAGCAGTTTATCGGAATCGGGCAGCTACGAGCAGTACTTC. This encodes CASSLSESGSYEQYF.

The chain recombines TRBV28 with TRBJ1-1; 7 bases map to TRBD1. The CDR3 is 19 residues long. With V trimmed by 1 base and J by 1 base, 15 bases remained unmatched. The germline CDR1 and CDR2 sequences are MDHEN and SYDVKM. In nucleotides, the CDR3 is TGTGCCAGCAGTTTATCATTTCGAGTTCTTGGGACAGAGAACACTGAAGCTTTCTTT. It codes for CASSLSFRVLGTENTEAFF.

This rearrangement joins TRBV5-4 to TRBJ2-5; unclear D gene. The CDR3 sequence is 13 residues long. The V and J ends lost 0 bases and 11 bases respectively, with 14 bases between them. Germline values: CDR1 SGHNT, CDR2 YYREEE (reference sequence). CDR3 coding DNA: TGTGCCAGCAGCTTGGACTCGGACGGTGAGCAGTACTTC. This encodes CASSLDSDGEQYF.